This is a list of T cell receptor beta chains from one sample in a study of T cells in Graves' hyperthyroidism and ophthalmopathy. A single record per CDR3 protein comes from TCRdb applying MiXCR to the multiplex PCR reads. The table has about 270,000 distinct CDR3 sequences, roughly 22% seen once. Input material: blood. These receptors were collected from a young man with Graves' ophthalmopathy. CDR3s include the opening cysteine and the closing phenylalanine or tryptophan. The order of the fields is D gene, V gene, clone size, J gene, CDR3 DNA, CDR3 protein. The D gene is left open where the match is weak. Clone size, where shown, is once, few, many, or a class for clones that have expanded.

-	TRBV24-1	many	TRBJ2-5	TGTGCCACCAGTGATTTAGGTCAGACCCAGTACTTC	CATSDLGQTQYF
TRBD2	TRBV11-1	-	TRBJ2-5	TGTGCCAGCAGCTTAGGGACTAGATCCCGAGAGACCCAGTACTTC	CASSLGTRSRETQYF
-	TRBV27	-	TRBJ2-1	TGTGCCAGCAGTTTGAGGGTAGCTATGATACCCTACAATGAGCAGTTCTTC	CASSLRVAMIPYNEQFF
TRBD1	TRBV4-1	few	TRBJ1-2	TGCGCCAGCAGCCAAGCAGGGGGCAGTGCAGACTATGGCTACACCTTC	CASSQAGGSADYGYTF
-	TRBV6-1	-	TRBJ1-2	TGTGCCAGCAAAGGGGATAACTATGGCTACACCTTC	CASKGDNYGYTF
TRBD1	TRBV3-1	many	TRBJ2-7	TGTGCCAGCAGCCGACAGGGGGCCTACGAGCAGTACTTC	CASSRQGAYEQYF
TRBD1	TRBV28	few	TRBJ1-5	TGTGCCAGCAGGAGGTACAGGGGCTATCAGCCCCAGCATTTT	CASRRYRGYQPQHF
TRBD2	TRBV12-3/TRBV12-4	few	TRBJ2-1	TGTGCCAGCAGTCCCGCGGGCGGGAGAGGAGAATACAATGAGCAGTTCTTC	CASSPAGGRGEYNEQFF
TRBD2	TRBV11-1	many	TRBJ2-7	TGTGCCAGCAGCTTATGGACTAGCGGGGACGAGCAGTACTTC	CASSLWTSGDEQYF
-	TRBV18	many	TRBJ2-3	TGTGCCAGCTCCCAGAGTGTGTGGGCAGATACGCAGTATTTT	CASSQSVWADTQYF
TRBD1	TRBV5-8	-	TRBJ1-2	TGTGCCAGCAGCATCGGGACAGCCAATGGCTACACCTTC	CASSIGTANGYTF
-	TRBV6-5	-	TRBJ1-1	TGTGCCAGCAGTTACGCTCCGAACATGAACACTGAAGCTTTCTTT	CASSYAPNMNTEAFF
-	TRBV2	many	TRBJ2-1	TGTGCCAGCAGACTGGTTTCATACAATGAGCAGTTCTTC	CASRLVSYNEQFF
-	TRBV6-1	-	TRBJ1-5	TGTGCCAGCAAGTCTAGGGGACCCCATCAGCCCCAGCATTTT	CASKSRGPHQPQHF
TRBD1	TRBV4-1	-	TRBJ2-1	TGCGCCAGCAGCCACTTCAAAGGGGACAGCTCCTACAATGAGCAGTTCTTC	CASSHFKGDSSYNEQFF
-	TRBV6-1	few	TRBJ2-3	TGTGCCAGCACCGAGAGGGGATCTAGCACAGATACGCAGTATTTT	CASTERGSSTDTQYF
TRBD1	TRBV6-2/TRBV6-3	few	TRBJ1-2	TGTGCCACCAAGACAGACAGGGCCTTTGGCTACACCTTC	CATKTDRAFGYTF
-	TRBV28	many	TRBJ2-7	TGTGCCAGCAGATTTTCGGGGACCCACGAGCAGTACTTC	CASRFSGTHEQYF
TRBD2	TRBV12-3/TRBV12-4	many	TRBJ2-5	TGTGCCAGCAGTAGACGGACTAGCGGGAGGACCCCCGGTGAGACCCAGTACTTC	CASSRRTSGRTPGETQYF
TRBD2	TRBV5-5	-	TRBJ2-3	TGTGCCAGCAGCCATGAATGGGGGACTAGCGGGACAGATACGCAGTATTTT	CASSHEWGTSGTDTQYF
-	TRBV9	-	TRBJ2-3	TGTGCCAGCAGCGTAGCCCTTCGAAACACAGATACGCAGTATTTT	CASSVALRNTDTQYF
-	TRBV28	-	TRBJ2-7	TGTGCCAGCAGTTTAGGATTGGTAGGGCCCTACGAGCAGTACTTC	CASSLGLVGPYEQYF
TRBD1	TRBV28	-	TRBJ2-7	TGTGCCAGCAGTTTCAGGACAGGTATAGGGGAGCAGTACTTC	CASSFRTGIGEQYF
TRBD2	TRBV11-2	-	TRBJ2-2	TGTGCCAGCAGCTGGGGGGGGAACACCGGGGAGCTGTTTTTT	CASSWGGNTGELFF
TRBD1	TRBV9	-	TRBJ2-1	TGTGCCAGCAGCGTAGAGGGGGCATTACGCAATGAGCAGTTCTTC	CASSVEGALRNEQFF
-	TRBV30	-	TRBJ1-3	TGTGCCTGGAGGCCCCCGGGGGGGAACACCATATATTTT	CAWRPPGGNTIYF
TRBD2	TRBV20-1	-	TRBJ2-1	TGCAGTGCTAGAGACGCCCGGGGAGGGGTATACATGAATGAGCAGTTCTTC	CSARDARGGVYMNEQFF
TRBD2	TRBV7-2	-	TRBJ2-2	TGTGCCAGCAGCCTCCAAGGAGGACTAGCGGGAGCGAGCGGGGAGCTGTTTTTT	CASSLQGGLAGASGELFF
-	TRBV3-1	-	TRBJ2-2	TGTGCCAGCAGCCAAGCTTACTTGAACACCGGGGAGCTGTTTTTT	CASSQAYLNTGELFF
-	TRBV11-2	few	TRBJ2-2	TGTGCCAGCAGCTTAGACCCCGGGGAGCTGTTTTTT	CASSLDPGELFF
-	TRBV6-1	many	TRBJ1-1	TGTGCCAGCAGTTCCCTTATGAACACTGAAGCTTTCTTT	CASSSLMNTEAFF
TRBD1	TRBV29-1	many	TRBJ2-7	TGCAGCGTTGAAGTACAGGGGAAATTCTACGAGCAGTACTTC	CSVEVQGKFYEQYF
-	TRBV2	many	TRBJ1-5	TGTGCCAGCAGGCAAAGGGGGGCGCGAGGTCAGCCCCAGCATTTT	CASRQRGARGQPQHF
-	TRBV11-2	once	TRBJ1-1	TGTGCCAGCAGCTTCTTTATAGGGCAAATGAACACTGAAGCTTTCTTT	CASSFFIGQMNTEAFF
TRBD1	TRBV7-2	few	TRBJ1-5	TGTGCCAGCAGCTTGACAGGGGGCGGACAGCCCCAGCATTTT	CASSLTGGGQPQHF
-	TRBV7-9	few	TRBJ1-5	TGTGCCAGCAGCTCCTTCCTCGGGCAGGGAGGCAATCAGCCCCAGCATTTT	CASSSFLGQGGNQPQHF
TRBD2	TRBV9	few	TRBJ2-2	TGTGCCAGCAACCGGGGGGGGGCGGAGACCGGGGAGCTGTTTTTT	CASNRGGAETGELFF
-	TRBV28	few	TRBJ1-4	TGTGCCAGCAGTTTGCTTACCGCAACTAATGAAAAACTGTTTTTT	CASSLLTATNEKLFF
TRBD2	TRBV5-5	-	TRBJ2-1	TGTGCCAGCAGCCTTAGCGGGAGGTACAATGAGCAGTTCTTC	CASSLSGRYNEQFF
TRBD2	TRBV27	many	TRBJ2-1	TGTGCCAGCAGCCCGGGGGCGGGAGGGATTTCCTACAATGAGCAGTTCTTC	CASSPGAGGISYNEQFF
-	TRBV30	many	TRBJ1-5	TGTGCCTGGAGTTTGGGACGGGGGTTGGAGCCCCAGCATTTT	CAWSLGRGLEPQHF